These T cell receptor beta chains were read from a single sample in a study of beta chain features in type 1 diabetes. The protocol was immunoSEQ multiplex PCR, while the TCRdb copy is restricted to in-frame clones and leaves out a portion. The repertoire holds under 900,000 clones, with 17% as singletons. Specimen: naive CD4+ T cells from blood. The receptor set was obtained from a woman younger than 35 in good health. Each CDR3 is given with its conserved first and last residue. The order of the fields is CDR3 DNA, CDR3 protein, CDR3 length, V gene, D gene, clone size, J gene. D genes are given only for firm matches. Size values are once, few and many counts, or a class for expanded clones, and some rows have none.

TGTGCCAGCAGCACCAGAGCGGGTATAGATACGCAGTATTTT,CASSTRAGIDTQYF,14,TRBV7-3,.,.,TRBJ2-3
TGTGCCAGCAGCGTAGCTACAAGCTGGGGCAATGAGCAGTTCTTC,CASSVATSWGNEQFF,15,TRBV9,.,few,TRBJ2-1
TGTGCCAGCGCCCGACGACAGGGGATCGAGACCCAGTACTTC,CASARRQGIETQYF,14,TRBV25-1,TRBD1,.,TRBJ2-5
TGTGCCAGCAGCCTGGCCGGGACTCCAGACACCGGGGAGCTGTTTTTT,CASSLAGTPDTGELFF,16,TRBV9,.,.,TRBJ2-2
TGTGCCAGCAGTTACTCATCCGGGGATGAGACCCAGTACTTC,CASSYSSGDETQYF,14,TRBV6-5,.,.,TRBJ2-5
TGTGCCAGCTCACCTTCCTCTGAGAGCCGGGCTTTCTTT,CASSPSSESRAFF,13,TRBV18,.,few,TRBJ1-1
TGTGCCAGCAGCCCGACTAGCGGGAGGTCCCAAGAGACCCAGTACTTC,CASSPTSGRSQETQYF,16,TRBV5-4,TRBD2,.,TRBJ2-5
TGTGCCACTCGGGACATCTCTGGGGCCAACGTCCTGACTTTC,CATRDISGANVLTF,14,TRBV19,.,.,TRBJ2-6
TGTGCCAGCAGCCAAACTAGGGCCGAGCAGTTCTTC,CASSQTRAEQFF,12,TRBV6-6,.,.,TRBJ2-1
TGTGCCAGCAGTTTTCACGGGAGTAGGTACGAGCAGTACTTC,CASSFHGSRYEQYF,14,TRBV28,.,.,TRBJ2-7
TGTGCCAGCAGCTTACGTGACACCGGGGAGCTGTTTTTT,CASSLRDTGELFF,13,TRBV11-2,.,.,TRBJ2-2
TGTGCCATCAGTGAGTCGGTAGGGAGACCCCACGAGCAGTACTTC,CAISESVGRPHEQYF,15,TRBV10-3,.,.,TRBJ2-7
TGTGCCAGCAGTTACTCGAGCGTGCAACGGGTGCAGTACTTC,CASSYSSVQRVQYF,14,TRBV6-6,.,.,TRBJ2-7
TGTGCCAGCAGTTACAGCAGGTTCGGTTCTGAGCAGTTCTTC,CASSYSRFGSEQFF,14,TRBV6-5,.,few,TRBJ2-1
TGTGCCAGCAGTCTGAAGACGCCCTGGAGCCATTACGAGCAGTACTTC,CASSLKTPWSHYEQYF,16,TRBV2,.,.,TRBJ2-7
TGTGCCAGCAGCTCTCGCCGGACAGAAAATTTC,CASSSRRTENF,11,TRBV28,.,few,TRBJ2-7
TGTGCCAGCAGTTTAGTACACATCGCTTACGAGCAGTACTTC,CASSLVHIAYEQYF,14,TRBV28,.,.,TRBJ2-7
TGTGCCACCCCAGACAGGGAACGTGGAAATTCCTACGAGCAGTACTTC,CATPDRERGNSYEQYF,16,TRBV10-3,TRBD1,.,TRBJ2-7
TGTGCCAGCAGCTCAGGACAGGGGAGTAGGGGGCAGTACTTC,CASSSGQGSRGQYF,14,TRBV7-8,TRBD1,few,TRBJ2-7
TGTGCCAGCAGCGCCAGGGGGCCCGGTCAGCCCCAGCATTTT,CASSARGPGQPQHF,14,TRBV7-6,TRBD1,few,TRBJ1-5
TGCGCCAGCAGCTTCGGACAGGGTGTTCTCGAGAAGACCCAGTACTTC,CASSFGQGVLEKTQYF,16,TRBV5-1,TRBD1,.,TRBJ2-5
TGTGCCAGCAGTCGACTAGCAGCCGATACGCAGTATTTT,CASSRLAADTQYF,13,TRBV6-5,TRBD2,.,TRBJ2-3
TGCGCCAGCAGCCAGGGGACAGGGGGAAGCCTATACGAGCAGTACTTC,CASSQGTGGSLYEQYF,16,TRBV4-3,TRBD1,.,TRBJ2-7
TGTGCCAGCAGCCAGGGGTACAGGGGAAGCACAGATACGCAGTATTTT,CASSQGYRGSTDTQYF,16,TRBV28,TRBD1,few,TRBJ2-3
TGCGCCAGCAGCCAAGATACGGGTAATTCCTACAATGAGCAGTTCTTC,CASSQDTGNSYNEQFF,16,TRBV4-3,.,few,TRBJ2-1
TGCGCCAGCAGCCCCTCAGGGTACGGGCGCTACAATGAGCAGTTCTTC,CASSPSGYGRYNEQFF,16,TRBV5-1,.,few,TRBJ2-1
TGCGCCAGCAGCCAAGAAACGTCGGCGGGACTAGCGGGAGGGGATACGCAGTATTTT,CASSQETSAGLAGGDTQYF,19,TRBV4-3,TRBD2,few,TRBJ2-3
TGTGCCAGCAGTTCCGGACAGGGGACAAATACGCAGTATTTT,CASSSGQGTNTQYF,14,TRBV5-4,TRBD1,.,TRBJ2-3
TGTGCCACCAGCAGAATGGGGACGGTCACCGGGGAGCTGTTTTTT,CATSRMGTVTGELFF,15,TRBV15,.,.,TRBJ2-2
TGTGCCAGCAGCCTTGGGAGGGGCCCTGAAGCTTTCTTT,CASSLGRGPEAFF,13,TRBV7-8,.,few,TRBJ1-1
TGCGCCAGCAGCTGGGACTACCCCACCGGGGAGCTGTTTTTT,CASSWDYPTGELFF,14,TRBV5-1,TRBD2,.,TRBJ2-2
TGTGCCAGCAGTTTCGGGGGCTCTAGCACAGATACGCAGTATTTT,CASSFGGSSTDTQYF,15,TRBV5-4,.,.,TRBJ2-3
TGTGCCAGCAATTTTGGGGGTAGCACCGGGGAGCTGTTTTTT,CASNFGGSTGELFF,14,TRBV2,.,.,TRBJ2-2
TGTGCCACCAGCAGATCCAGGTCGTCCTACGAGCAGTACTTC,CATSRSRSSYEQYF,14,TRBV15,.,few,TRBJ2-7
TGTGCCAGTAGGGCGATCCAGGGGCGCGCCTTCAATCAGCCCCAGCATTTT,CASRAIQGRAFNQPQHF,17,TRBV19,.,.,TRBJ1-5
TGTGCCAGCAGCCAACGGACAGCGTACAATGAGCAGTTCTTC,CASSQRTAYNEQFF,14,TRBV5-5,.,.,TRBJ2-1
TGTGCCAGCTCACTCCTAGCGGAGTCCTACAATGAGCAGTTCTTC,CASSLLAESYNEQFF,15,TRBV18,TRBD2,.,TRBJ2-1
TGTGCCAGCAGCCAAGGCTTGGCCTTACAAGAGACCCAGTACTTC,CASSQGLALQETQYF,15,TRBV4-2,.,.,TRBJ2-5
TGTGCCAGCAGCCCGCCGTACCTCACAGATACGCAGTATTTT,CASSPPYLTDTQYF,14,TRBV6-6,.,few,TRBJ2-3
TGTGCCAGCAGGACGGACAGCCGAAGCTCCTACGAGCAGTACTTC,CASRTDSRSSYEQYF,15,TRBV6-1,.,.,TRBJ2-7
TGCGCCAGCAGCAGATACAGGGAAGAGACCCAGTACTTC,CASSRYREETQYF,13,TRBV5-1,.,.,TRBJ2-5
TGTGCCGGGGGGGCACAGGGGAATGAGCAGTTCTTC,CAGGAQGNEQFF,12,TRBV6-6,.,.,TRBJ2-1
TGTGCCAGCAGCGTTGGCAGGGAGGGGGCAGGACCTCAGAGCACGCAGTATTTT,CASSVGREGAGPQSTQYF,18,TRBV9,.,.,TRBJ2-3
TGCGCCAGCAGCCAACAGACTAGCTACGAGCAGTACTTC,CASSQQTSYEQYF,13,TRBV4-3,.,few,TRBJ2-7
TGTGCCAGCAGGAGGGACAGATTGAGCAATCAGCCCCAGCATTTT,CASRRDRLSNQPQHF,15,TRBV2,TRBD1,few,TRBJ1-5
TGTGCCAGCAGCTCATGGGGGGAGGACATTCAGTACTTC,CASSSWGEDIQYF,13,TRBV11-3,.,.,TRBJ2-4
TGTGCCAGCAGCTTCTACGCGACAGGGATCGGAGAGACCCAGTACTTC,CASSFYATGIGETQYF,16,TRBV5-4,TRBD1,.,TRBJ2-5
TGTGCCACCAGCAGGCTTTCGCGGGAGTGGTCCTACAATGAGCAGTTCTTC,CATSRLSREWSYNEQFF,17,TRBV15,TRBD2,.,TRBJ2-1
TGTGCCAGCAGCAAAGTTGAACAGAACCTTAATGAAAAACTGTTTTTT,CASSKVEQNLNEKLFF,16,TRBV21-1,.,many,TRBJ1-4
TGTGCCAGCAGTGGAAACGGGGGCGCGCTTGTGACTGAAGCTTTCTTT,CASSGNGGALVTEAFF,16,TRBV2,.,.,TRBJ1-1
TGTGCCAGCGAGAGACCTTACACCGGGGAGCTGTTTTTT,CASERPYTGELFF,13,TRBV6-1,.,.,TRBJ2-2
TGTGCCAGCAGTTTAGGGACGGGTGGCAATCAGCCCCAGCATTTT,CASSLGTGGNQPQHF,15,TRBV28,.,.,TRBJ1-5
TGTGCCATCAGTAGTCCTGGAGGCGAGACCCAGTACTTC,CAISSPGGETQYF,13,TRBV10-3,.,.,TRBJ2-5
TGTGCCAGCTCACCGGGCGGAGAGACCCAGTACTTC,CASSPGGETQYF,12,TRBV18,.,.,TRBJ2-5